These 32 T cell receptor beta chains were all obtained from the same sample, sequenced in a study of PD-1 blockade in classical Hodgkin lymphoma. Every patient had relapsed following autologous stem cell transplantation, and cohorts differed in brentuximab vedotin exposure. TCRdb keeps only in-frame clones here, not all; method: immunoSEQ multiplex PCR. The table shows tens of thousands of clones, with around 82% occurring only once. The source was peripheral blood mononuclear cells (PBMCs), collected before the second cycle of nivolumab. Receptor source: a human donor with classical Hodgkin lymphoma.

This clone was observed a handful of times. V usage is TRBV9 and J usage is TRBJ2-1; D is ambiguous. The germline gives CDR1 SGDLS, CDR2 YYNGEE. V was cut by 0 bases and J by 5 bases, with 9 bases left in between. This CDR3 comprises 14 residues. CDR3 residues: CASSVDKGNNEQFF. The DNA of the CDR3 is TGTGCCAGCAGCGTAGATAAAGGGAACAATGAGCAGTTCTTC.

V usage is TRBV4-3 and J usage is TRBJ2-1, with D maybe TRBD1 (6 bases). Germline CDR1 LGHNA, CDR2 YSLEER. The CDR3 loop spans 17 amino acids. With 3 bases removed from V and 0 bases from J, the gap between germline ends came to 15 bases. CDR3 protein: CASSHETGLSSYNEQFF. Written as DNA, the CDR3 is TGCGCCAGCAGCCACGAGACAGGACTTAGCTCCTACAATGAGCAGTTCTTC.

This sequence joins TRBV7-8 and TRBJ1-1; maybe TRBD1 (6 bases). The germline CDR1 and CDR2 sequences are SGHVS and FQNEAQ. There are 13 residues in the CDR3. V was clipped by 4 bases and J by 1 base, with 7 bases between them. The CDR3 sequence is CASSSQGNTEAFF. Written as DNA, the CDR3 is TGTGCCAGCAGCTCACAGGGGAACACTGAAGCTTTCTTT.

This chain uses TRBV6-6 with TRBJ2-7, with TRBD2 matching 10 bases. CDR1 is MNHNY and CDR2 is SVGAGI in the germline V gene (reference sequence). The length of the CDR3 is 14 residues. V shed 6 bases, J shed 2 bases, and the junction held 4 bases outside the gene matches. CDR3 sequence (DNA): TGTGCCAGCAGCCCTCTAGCGGGGGCCTACGAGCAGTACTTC. It yields the protein CASSPLAGAYEQYF.

This chain joins TRBV5-4 and TRBJ1-1, with D tentatively TRBD1 (6 bases). The CDR3 has 17 amino acids. Germline loops: CDR1 SGHNT, CDR2 YYREEE (reference sequence). V lost 2 bases and J 0 bases, leaving 17 bases between the germline ends. This CDR3 is CASSFKGRGPLNTEAFF. The CDR3 region has the DNA TGTGCCAGCAGCTTTAAGGGCAGGGGACCGTTGAACACTGAAGCTTTCTTT.

This sequence joins TRBV6-5 and TRBJ2-7, with a tentative D call TRBD1 (5 bases). CDR1 is MNHEY and CDR2 is SVGAGI in the germline V gene. The CDR3 contains 15 residues. Trimming stripped 2 bases from V and 5 bases from J, with 16 bases between. The CDR3 spells CASSYKAGLSHEQYF. The CDR3 bases are TGTGCCAGCAGTTACAAAGCAGGGCTAAGCCACGAGCAGTACTTC.

This chain connects TRBV12-5 to TRBJ2-4; either TRBD1 or TRBD2 may fit D (5 bases each). The CDR3 length is 16 residues. The germline gives CDR1 LGHNT, CDR2 FRNRAP. V dropped 1 base and J dropped 1 base, with 11 bases sitting between them. CDR3 sequence reads: CASGLGRGEAKNIQYF. CDR3 nucleotides: TGTGCTAGTGGTTTGGGCAGAGGGGAGGCCAAAAACATTCAGTACTTC.

A note on this clone: Other DNA sequences in the same sample also yield this CDR3. The V gene is TRBV7-2, the J gene TRBJ1-2; D is possibly TRBD1 (5 bases). The germline gives CDR1 SGHTA, CDR2 FQGNSA. V gave up 1 base and J gave up 0 bases, with 6 bases separating them. The CDR3 is 14 residues long. The CDR3 DNA sequence: TGTGCCAGCAGCTTAGGGGGGGCTAACTATGGCTACACCTTC. Translation gives CASSLGGANYGYTF.

The chain couples TRBV28 to TRBJ1-6; D remains ambiguous. The CDR3 contains 15 residues. CDR1 and CDR2 (germline): MDHEN, SYDVKM. The V end was cut by 6 bases, the J end by 3 bases, with 12 bases between. This CDR3 is CASRGPFLYNSPLHF. The CDR3 DNA reads as TGTGCCAGCAGAGGACCGTTCCTCTATAATTCACCCCTCCACTTT.

The chain links TRBV7-4 to TRBJ1-2, with TRBD1 matching 11 bases. This CDR3 has 17 amino acids. Germline V gene sequence: CDR1 SGHVT, CDR2 SQSDAQ. V gave up 0 bases and J gave up 4 bases; unmatched junction bases: 7. The CDR3 here is CASSLAWDRGATYGYTF. The CDR3, as DNA: TGTGCCAGCAGCTTAGCCTGGGACAGGGGGGCGACCTATGGCTACACCTTC.

This chain connects TRBV19 to TRBJ2-3, with unresolved D. The germline V gene has CDR1 LNHDA and CDR2 SQIVND (reference sequence). Trimming pared 4 bases from V and 6 bases from J, leaving 14 bases between. This CDR3 comprises 14 residues. DNA of the CDR3: TGTGCCAGTAGTAGGTCTACTCCACGGGATACGCAGTATTTT. It specifies CASSRSTPRDTQYF.

The V call is TRBV7-2, the J call TRBJ2-3; D might be TRBD1 or TRBD2, each matching 6 bases. This CDR3 spans 15 amino acids. V lost 3 bases, J lost 5 bases, and 15 bases lay in between. Per germline, CDR1 SGHTA and CDR2 FQGNSA. CDR3 coding DNA: TGTGCCAGCAGCTTCGGATGGGGGGCACTAGATACGCAGTATTTT. Amino acids: CASSFGWGALDTQYF.

This clone was observed a few times. The J gene is TRBJ1-1, the V gene TRBV7-6; D perhaps matches TRBD1 (6 bases). Germline V lookup: CDR1 SGHVS, CDR2 FNYEAQ. CDR3 length: 14 residues. Trimming left V 5 bases short and J 4 bases short, with 14 bases between. The CDR3 coding sequence is TGTGCCAGCAGCCTTAGATCGGGGGCCACTGAAGCTTTCTTT. It is translated as CASSLRSGATEAFF.

The CDR3 reads CASSLNPKDRIYGYTF. Here the CDR3 DNA reads TGTGCCAGCAGCTTGAACCCCAAGGACAGGATCTATGGCTACACCTTC. This sequence joins TRBV5-4 and TRBJ1-2; 7 positions agree with TRBD1. The CDR3 totals 16 residues. V trimming: 1 base; J trimming: 4 bases; junction bases outside the gene matches: 10. The germline V gene has CDR1 SGHNT and CDR2 YYREEE (reference sequence).

The genes are TRBV7-8 and TRBJ1-5; D is possibly TRBD1 (5 bases). Trimming left V 4 bases short and J 4 bases short, with 14 bases between. Germline V gene sequence: CDR1 SGHVS, CDR2 FQNEAQ. The CDR3 spans 15 residues. This chain's CDR3 is CASSSDTSVNQPQHF. CDR3 coding DNA: TGTGCCAGCAGCTCGGACACTAGCGTAAATCAGCCCCAGCATTTT.

This rearrangement joins TRBV7-9 to TRBJ1-5; a weak D match, TRBD1 (5 bases). V was trimmed by 1 base and J by 11 bases, leaving 12 bases between them. The CDR3 spans 13 residues. The germline gives CDR1 SEHNR, CDR2 FQNEAQ (reference sequence). The CDR3 DNA follows: TGTGCCAGCAGCTTAGGTTTTTGGGGGGCCCAGCATTTT. It codes for CASSLGFWGAQHF.

The count of this clone is one. The chain uses TRBV15 and TRBJ1-1; no reliable D call. CDR1 is LNHNV, CDR2 YYDKDF, per germline (reference sequence). The V end was cut by 2 bases, the J end by 0 bases, with 7 bases between. This CDR3 spans 14 amino acids. Here the CDR3 reads CATSRSRVNTEAFF. In DNA form, the CDR3 reads TGTGCCACCAGCAGATCTCGAGTGAACACTGAAGCTTTCTTT. Full variable domain (missing parts from reference TRBV15 and TRBJ1-1): DAMVIQNPRYQVTQFGKPVTLSCSQTLNHNVMYWYQQKSSQAPKLLFHYYDKDFNNEADTPDNFQSRRPNTSFCFLDIRSPGLGDTAMYLCATSRSRVNTEAFFGQGTRLTVV.

The chain carries TRBV5-1 and TRBJ2-2; TRBD1 matches 8 bases. Germline trimming cut 4 bases from V and 2 bases from J; bases unmatched to any gene: 4. Germline CDR1 and CDR2: SGHRS and YFSETQ. The CDR3 has 15 amino acids. CDR3 protein: CASSQGAPNTGELFF. In nucleotides, the CDR3 is TGCGCCAGCAGCCAGGGGGCACCAAACACCGGGGAGCTGTTTTTT.

The rearrangement joins TRBV7-9 to TRBJ2-1; D perhaps matches TRBD1 (6 bases). The CDR3 has 16 residues. CDR1 SEHNR and CDR2 FQNEAQ come from the germline V gene (reference sequence). Trimming left V 5 bases short and J 3 bases short, with 17 bases between. CDR3 loop: CASSVNRVYGYNEQFF. CDR3 sequence (DNA): TGTGCCAGCAGCGTTAACAGGGTCTACGGCTACAATGAGCAGTTCTTC.

This chain links TRBV11-1 with TRBJ2-3, with a possible D match to TRBD2 (5 bases). The CDR3 is made up of 15 amino acids. Trimming took off 1 base at V and 2 bases at J, with 10 bases between the two ends. Germline V gene data show CDR1 as SGHAT and CDR2 as FQDESV (reference sequence). The DNA for the CDR3 is TGTGCCAGCAGCTTAGAGGAGCGGTCCACAGATACGCAGTATTTT. This codes for CASSLEERSTDTQYF. Full variable domain (rest looked up from reference TRBV11-1 and TRBJ2-3): EAEVAQSPRYKITEKSQAVAFWCDPISGHATLYWYRQILGQGPELLVQFQDESVVDDSQLPKDRFSAERLKGVDSTLKIQPAELGDSAMYLCASSLEERSTDTQYFGPGTRLTVL.

This sequence joins TRBV19 and TRBJ2-3; D remains unclear. CDR3 length: 16 residues. Germline values: CDR1 LNHDA, CDR2 SQIVND (reference sequence). The V end was cut by 1 base, the J end by 3 bases, with 14 bases between. DNA of the CDR3: TGTGCCAGTAGTATAGGCTTCACCTCCCTTACAGATACGCAGTATTTT. Translating it yields CASSIGFTSLTDTQYF.

This chain links TRBV16 with TRBJ2-1; TRBD1 aligns across 10 bases. The ends lost 3 bases at V and 3 bases at J; junction bases unmatched: 2. Germline CDR1 and CDR2: KGHSY and FQNENV. This CDR3 region has 15 residues. CDR3: CASSQGQGSYNEQFF. The CDR3 DNA reads as TGTGCCAGCAGCCAGGGACAGGGGAGCTACAATGAGCAGTTCTTC.

By its share, this clone is medium-sized. The CDR3 is CASSSLGTGRRTEAFF. The CDR3 bases are TGCGCCAGCAGCTCCCTAGGGACAGGGCGAAGGACTGAAGCTTTCTTT. This chain uses TRBV5-1 with TRBJ1-1; 9 positions agree with TRBD1. Germline CDR1 reads SGHRS; CDR2 reads YFSETQ. J lost 5 bases, V lost 3 bases, and 11 bases had no gene match. CDR3 length: 16 residues.

The V gene is TRBV5-1, the J gene TRBJ2-7; 11 positions match TRBD1. Unmatched junction bases numbered 4, after V lost 0 bases and J lost 2 bases. Germline loops: CDR1 SGHRS, CDR2 YFSETQ. The CDR3 consists of 16 residues. The CDR3 DNA reads as TGCGCCAGCAGCTTGGACCGGGACAGGGGGACCTACGAGCAGTACTTC. Its protein product is CASSLDRDRGTYEQYF.

V gene TRBV2 combines with J gene TRBJ1-5; no reliable D call. This CDR3 has 15 amino acids. Germline-derived CDR1 and CDR2 are SNHLY and FYNNEI. Trimming cost V 4 bases and J 4 bases, with 14 bases left between them. CDR3: CASSGGLLGNQPQHF. The CDR3 DNA reads as TGTGCCAGCAGTGGAGGCTTATTGGGGAATCAGCCCCAGCATTTT.

The rearrangement joins TRBV5-1 to TRBJ1-4; no clear D. The germline CDR1 and CDR2 sequences are SGHRS and YFSETQ. Between the trimmed V and J ends, which lost 0 bases and 8 bases, there was a span of 8 bases. The CDR3 totals 13 residues. The CDR3 nucleotides are TGCGCCAGCAGCTTGGTGGGAGGGGAAAAACTGTTTTTT. This codes for CASSLVGGEKLFF.

The chain carries TRBV6-5 and TRBJ2-1; D gene unclear. The CDR3 has 15 residues. Germline CDR1 and CDR2: MNHEY and SVGAGI. Trimming removed 5 bases at V and 8 bases at J, with 19 bases between. CDR3 coding DNA: TGTGCCAGCAGTACCGGCCGATCCTTGGGCCATGAGCAGTTCTTC. Translating it yields CASSTGRSLGHEQFF.

The chain has TRBV1 and TRBJ1-1. TRBV1 is marked as a pseudogene. The CDR3 is made up of 17 amino acids. CDR3 nucleotide sequence: TGCACCAGCAGCCAAGAGGCCCTTGTAGGAGAAGAACCTGAAGCTTTCTTT. Translated: CTSSQEALVGEEPEAFF.

The rearrangement joins TRBV7-3 to TRBJ2-3; 8 bases fit TRBD2. CDR1 SGHTA and CDR2 FQGTGA come from the germline V gene. The V gene end was trimmed by 5 bases and the J gene end by 5 bases; junction bases not matched to a gene: 12. The CDR3 is made up of 16 amino acids. The chain's CDR3 is CASSPNPGLEGDTQYF. The CDR3, as DNA: TGTGCCAGCAGCCCCAACCCGGGACTAGAAGGAGATACGCAGTATTTT.

This clone was seen a handful of times. The chain carries TRBV5-4 and TRBJ1-2; no clear D gene. The V and J ends lost 4 bases and 4 bases respectively, with 8 bases between them. CDR3 length equals 12 residues. Germline CDR1 reads SGHNT; CDR2 reads YYREEE (reference sequence). The CDR3 DNA reads TGTGCCAGCAGCCGTACTAGCTATGGCTACACCTTC. Its protein is CASSRTSYGYTF.

A single count supports this clone. V and J are TRBV19 and TRBJ2-6; 9 bases line up with TRBD2. CDR1 and CDR2 from the germline V gene are LNHDA and SQIVND (reference sequence). The CDR3 is 20 amino acids. Trimming cost V 6 bases and J 0 bases; bases outside gene matches: 15. CDR3 in amino acids: CASRRPGLAGVLSGANVLTF. CDR3 coding DNA: TGTGCCAGTAGGAGACCGGGACTAGCAGGAGTCCTCTCTGGGGCCAACGTCCTGACTTTC.

The chain joins TRBV29-1 to TRBJ2-7; D might be TRBD1 (8 bases). CDR1 is SQVTM, CDR2 ANQGSEA, per germline. The CDR3 spans 15 residues. Between the trimmed V and J ends, which lost 7 bases and 2 bases, there was a span of 21 bases. CDR3: CSGGVGQGLTYEQYF. The CDR3 DNA follows: TGCAGCGGGGGGGTCGGACAGGGACTAACCTACGAGCAGTACTTC.